A single sample is the source of the 27 T cell receptor beta chains below, sequenced in a study of blood T cell repertoires in COVID-19. The protocol was immunoSEQ multiplex PCR, while the TCRdb copy is restricted to in-frame clones and leaves out a portion. The data contain 150,000 to 200,000 clones, about 86% of them singletons. The sample comprised peripheral blood. These receptors were taken from a woman of 80 years or more with acute or convalescent COVID-19.

The V call is TRBV7-2, the J call TRBJ1-1, with D possibly matching TRBD1 (6 bases). Deletions cut 3 bases from V and 7 bases from J, with 18 bases between. The germline gives CDR1 SGHTA, CDR2 FQGNSA. This CDR3 region has 15 residues. CDR3 loop: CASSFKGGGPIEAFF. Here the CDR3 DNA reads TGTGCCAGCAGCTTTAAAGGGGGTGGACCCATTGAAGCTTTCTTT.

This chain links TRBV18 with TRBJ2-7; 10 bases are shared with TRBD1. V shed 3 bases, J shed 11 bases, and the junction held 7 bases outside the gene matches. The CDR3 extends over 13 amino acids. The germline gives CDR1 KGHSH, CDR2 LQKENI. The CDR3 nucleotides are TGTGCCAGCTCACCTTCCGGGACAGGGGATAAGTACTTC. This gives the protein CASSPSGTGDKYF.

The rearrangement links TRBV7-2 to TRBJ2-2; 11 positions match TRBD2. The CDR3 sequence is 16 residues long. V lost 5 bases, J lost 5 bases, and 7 bases stayed unmatched. Germline V gene data show CDR1 as SGHTA and CDR2 as FQGNSA. The CDR3 nucleotides are TGTGCCAGCAGCGTTAGCGGGAGGGCCGTGACCGGGGAGCTGTTTTTT. It specifies CASSVSGRAVTGELFF.

This chain connects TRBV9 to TRBJ2-1; tentative D call: TRBD1 (5 bases). Germline CDR1 SGDLS, CDR2 YYNGEE. The CDR3 spans 14 residues. V lost 3 bases and J 9 bases, leaving 16 bases between the germline ends. This chain's CDR3 is CASSAFDSYPEQFF. CDR3 in DNA: TGTGCCAGCAGCGCCTTCGACAGCTATCCTGAGCAGTTCTTC.

The chain uses TRBV5-1 and TRBJ1-1; D possibly corresponds to TRBD1 (6 bases). The CDR3 extends over 15 amino acids. The V end was cut by 6 bases, the J end by 1 base, with 16 bases between. Germline V gene sequence: CDR1 SGHRS, CDR2 YFSETQ. The CDR3 protein is CASTRDGQPNTEAFF. Here the CDR3 DNA reads TGCGCCAGCACCCGAGATGGACAGCCGAACACTGAAGCTTTCTTT.

This chain joins TRBV7-2 and TRBJ1-5; D might be TRBD1 (6 bases). The V gene's germline CDR1 is SGHTA and CDR2 FQGNSA. Trimming removed 5 bases at V and 4 bases at J, with 18 bases between. CDR3 length: 16 amino acids. CDR3 DNA: TGTGCCAGCAGCCCCACCGACGGACAGCCTAATCAGCCCCAGCATTTT. This encodes CASSPTDGQPNQPQHF. The whole variable domain, filled in from reference TRBV7-2 and TRBJ1-5, reads GAGVSQSPSNKVTEKGKDVELRCDPISGHTALYWYRQSLGQGLEFLIYFQGNSAPDKSGLPSDRFSAERTGGSVSTLTIQRTQQEDSAVYLCASSPTDGQPNQPQHFGDGTRLSIL.

The chain joins TRBV7-9 to TRBJ2-7; maybe TRBD1 (6 bases). This CDR3 region has 12 residues. Germline loops: CDR1 SEHNR, CDR2 FQNEAQ (reference sequence). V was cut by 4 bases and J by 3 bases, with 7 bases left in between. The DNA for the CDR3 is TGTGCCAGCAGCTCACAGGGCTACGAGCAGTACTTC. Translated: CASSSQGYEQYF.

The chain couples TRBV6-6 to TRBJ1-5; TRBD1 agrees at 9 bases. Germline assignment: CDR1 MNHNY and CDR2 SVGAGI (reference sequence). Germline trimming cut 7 bases from V and 4 bases from J; bases unmatched to any gene: 5. CDR3 size: 14 residues. The CDR3 DNA follows: TGTGCCAGCACCGGGACAGGGTTTAATCAGCCCCAGCATTTT. Amino acids: CASTGTGFNQPQHF.

V and J are TRBV7-2 and TRBJ2-1; D remains unclear. The germline gives CDR1 SGHTA, CDR2 FQGNSA. The CDR3 has 15 amino acids. V dropped 1 base and J dropped 1 base, with 8 bases sitting between them. In nucleotides, the CDR3 is TGTGCCAGCAGCTTAGAGTCCCAGTCCTACAATGAGCAGTTCTTC. This translates into CASSLESQSYNEQFF.

This clone was detected only once. The genes are TRBV7-9 and TRBJ2-7; 15 nucleotides match TRBD2. Trimming cost V 5 bases and J 3 bases; bases outside gene matches: 8. The CDR3 covers 17 residues. Germline loops: CDR1 SEHNR, CDR2 FQNEAQ (reference sequence). The DNA of the CDR3 is TGTGCCAGCAGCCCCAGGACTAGCGGGGGGGCCTTCTACGAGCAGTACTTC. Protein sequence: CASSPRTSGGAFYEQYF.

The chain has TRBV15 and TRBJ1-5; tentatively, D is TRBD1 (5 bases). Trimming took 5 bases from V and 0 from J, leaving 11 bases between them. This CDR3 has 15 amino acids. The germline gives CDR1 LNHNV, CDR2 YYDKDF (reference sequence). The CDR3 DNA reads TGTGCCACCAGCTTGCAGGGAGGTAGCAATCAGCCCCAGCATTTT. Its translation: CATSLQGGSNQPQHF.

J is TRBJ1-3 and V is TRBV7-2; D unclear. From germline, CDR1 is SGHTA and CDR2 FQGNSA. There are 15 residues in the CDR3. Trimming removed 5 bases at V and 6 bases at J, with 17 bases between. This CDR3 reads CASSASGSLANTIYF. The CDR3 nucleotides are TGTGCCAGCAGCGCCTCAGGCTCCTTGGCAAACACCATATATTTT.

The genes are TRBV4-3 and TRBJ2-1, with D maybe TRBD1 (6 bases). Trimming cost V 0 bases and J 6 bases, with 9 bases left between them. The CDR3 has 14 amino acids. Germline-derived CDR1 and CDR2 are LGHNA and YSLEER. The CDR3 region has the DNA TGCGCCAGCAGCCAAGATAAACAGGGCAATGAGCAGTTCTTC. This codes for CASSQDKQGNEQFF.

This rearrangement joins TRBV3-1 (or the pseudogene TRBV3-2) to TRBJ1-6, with a possible D match to TRBD1 (5 bases). The CDR3 sequence is 15 residues long. Germline loops: CDR1 LGHDT, CDR2 YNNKEL (reference sequence). V lost 4 bases to trimming and J lost 6 bases, with 13 bases between them. The CDR3 nucleotides are TGTGCCAGCAGCCGCACGGGGGGTGGTAATTCACCCCTCCACTTT. Translated, it gives CASSRTGGGNSPLHF.

The J gene is TRBJ2-5, the V gene TRBV6-5; 7 positions agree with TRBD2. Germline V gene data show CDR1 as MNHEY and CDR2 as SVGAGI. This CDR3 spans 14 amino acids. J gave up 2 bases and V 7 bases, and 7 bases lay outside the gene matches. DNA of the CDR3: TGTGCCAGCATAAGGGGACTACGGCAAGAGACCCAGTACTTC. Its protein is CASIRGLRQETQYF.

The chain carries TRBV19 and TRBJ1-5, with unresolved D. V lost 6 bases, J lost 0 bases, and 9 bases lay in between. Germline V gene lookup returns CDR1 LNHDA and CDR2 SQIVND (reference sequence). The CDR3 contains 14 residues. The CDR3: CASRETNSNQPQHF. The CDR3 DNA follows: TGTGCCAGTAGGGAGACTAATAGCAATCAGCCCCAGCATTTT.

The chain carries TRBV28 and TRBJ2-1; 9 nucleotides align to TRBD2. This CDR3 has 18 amino acids. V lost 0 bases, J lost 10 bases, and 16 bases stayed unmatched. Germline V gives CDR1 MDHEN, CDR2 SYDVKM. Here the CDR3 reads CASSLCGGGLADCREQFF. In DNA form, the CDR3 reads TGTGCCAGCAGTTTATGCGGGGGGGGACTAGCCGATTGCAGGGAGCAGTTCTTC.

The chain employs TRBV18 and TRBJ2-5, with a possible D match to TRBD1 (6 bases). The germline CDR1 and CDR2 sequences are KGHSH and LQKENI. The CDR3 extends over 15 amino acids. The V end was cut by 4 bases, the J end by 4 bases, with 16 bases between. CDR3 in amino acids: CASSHGQQGRETQYF. DNA of the CDR3: TGTGCCAGCTCACATGGACAACAGGGTAGAGAGACCCAGTACTTC. The full variable domain, rest sourced from reference TRBV18 and TRBJ2-5, is NAGVMQNPRHLVRRRGQEARLRCSPMKGHSHVYWYRQLPEEGLKFMVYLQKENIIDESGMPKERFSAEFPKEGPSILRIQQVVRGDSAAYFCASSHGQQGRETQYFGPGTRLLVL.

The chain has TRBV6-6 and TRBJ1-5, with D tentatively TRBD1 (6 bases). The CDR3 totals 15 residues. The V end lost 6 bases, the J end lost 1 base, and 13 bases lay between the germline ends. CDR1 MNHNY and CDR2 SVGAGI come from the germline V gene (reference sequence). In DNA, the CDR3 is TGTGCCAGCAGGGGGGGGACATCGAGCAATCAGCCCCAGCATTTT. Encoded protein: CASRGGTSSNQPQHF.

The chain is built from TRBV28 and TRBJ2-2; no reliable D call. Germline CDR1 MDHEN, CDR2 SYDVKM. The germline V and J ends were trimmed by 1 base and 3 bases, with 12 bases remaining between them. The CDR3 is 16 residues long. The CDR3 spells CASSLYALRYTGELFF. In nucleotides, the CDR3 is TGTGCCAGCAGTTTATATGCCCTAAGATACACCGGGGAGCTGTTTTTT.

This clone has only a few counts. The CDR3: CASLRLAGGQETQYF. The CDR3 DNA is TGTGCCAGCCTTCGACTAGCGGGAGGGCAAGAGACCCAGTACTTC. The chain uses TRBV6-5 and TRBJ2-5, with 14 positions matching TRBD2. CDR3 length equals 15 residues. CDR1 and CDR2 (germline): MNHEY, SVGAGI. J lost 2 bases, V lost 8 bases, and 4 bases had no gene match.

This chain joins TRBV11-2 and TRBJ2-1; TRBD2 matches at 7 bases. The junction had 9 bases not matched to a gene; V was cut back by 1 base and J by 6 bases. The CDR3 length is 16 residues. Germline V gene sequence: CDR1 SGHAT, CDR2 FQNNGV. CDR3 nucleotide sequence: TGTGCCAGCAGCTTAGGTCTGCGGGGGATCTTCAATGAGCAGTTCTTC. This gives the protein CASSLGLRGIFNEQFF.

The rearrangement uses TRBV19 and TRBJ1-3; no clear D. Germline values: CDR1 LNHDA, CDR2 SQIVND (reference sequence). Trimming shortened V by 5 bases and J by 3 bases, and 17 bases separated the two germline ends. This CDR3 spans 16 amino acids. The CDR3 DNA reads as TGTGCCAGTAGTGAAAGGTTAAAAGGACTTGGAAACACCATATATTTT. As protein: CASSERLKGLGNTIYF. Full variable domain (outside the CDR3, taken from reference TRBV19 and TRBJ1-3): DGGITQSPKYLFRKEGQNVTLSCEQNLNHDAMYWYRQDPGQGLRLIYYSQIVNDFQKGDIAEGYSVSREKKESFPLTVTSAQKNPTAFYLCASSERLKGLGNTIYFGEGSWLTVV.

The V and J genes are TRBV7-9 and TRBJ2-1; 11 nucleotides align to TRBD2. V lost 3 bases and J lost 6; bases outside the gene matches: 4. Germline V gives CDR1 SEHNR, CDR2 FQNEAQ (reference sequence). The CDR3 length is 15 residues. The CDR3 DNA follows: TGTGCCAGCAGCTTCCTAGCGGGAGGACTCAATGAGCAGTTCTTC. Translated, it gives CASSFLAGGLNEQFF.

The CDR3, as DNA: TGTGCCAGCATAGGCAGGGAGGGTGAAAAACTGTTTTTT. It codes for CASIGREGEKLFF. V is TRBV12-3 or TRBV12-4 and J is TRBJ1-4; D might be TRBD1 (5 bases). Trimming took off 7 bases at V and 7 bases at J, with 13 bases between the two ends. This CDR3 has 13 amino acids.

This clone was recorded once. The V gene is TRBV5-8, the J gene TRBJ1-5; D not certain. Per the germline V gene, CDR1 is SGHTS and CDR2 is YDEGEE. This CDR3 comprises 17 residues. Trimming pared 1 base from V and 0 bases from J, leaving 14 bases between. The CDR3 protein is CASSLFGEGSSNQPQHF. The CDR3 region has the DNA TGTGCCAGCAGCTTGTTTGGAGAGGGCTCTAGCAATCAGCCCCAGCATTTT.

The CDR3 region is CASSPHRTGRTDTQYF. CDR3 in DNA: TGTGCCAGCAGTCCCCACCGGACAGGTCGCACAGATACGCAGTATTTT. The J gene is TRBJ2-3, the V gene TRBV27; 7 bases line up with TRBD1. In germline, CDR1 is MNHEY, CDR2 SMNVEV (reference sequence). This CDR3 contains 16 residues. V lost 5 bases and J lost 1; bases outside the gene matches: 9.